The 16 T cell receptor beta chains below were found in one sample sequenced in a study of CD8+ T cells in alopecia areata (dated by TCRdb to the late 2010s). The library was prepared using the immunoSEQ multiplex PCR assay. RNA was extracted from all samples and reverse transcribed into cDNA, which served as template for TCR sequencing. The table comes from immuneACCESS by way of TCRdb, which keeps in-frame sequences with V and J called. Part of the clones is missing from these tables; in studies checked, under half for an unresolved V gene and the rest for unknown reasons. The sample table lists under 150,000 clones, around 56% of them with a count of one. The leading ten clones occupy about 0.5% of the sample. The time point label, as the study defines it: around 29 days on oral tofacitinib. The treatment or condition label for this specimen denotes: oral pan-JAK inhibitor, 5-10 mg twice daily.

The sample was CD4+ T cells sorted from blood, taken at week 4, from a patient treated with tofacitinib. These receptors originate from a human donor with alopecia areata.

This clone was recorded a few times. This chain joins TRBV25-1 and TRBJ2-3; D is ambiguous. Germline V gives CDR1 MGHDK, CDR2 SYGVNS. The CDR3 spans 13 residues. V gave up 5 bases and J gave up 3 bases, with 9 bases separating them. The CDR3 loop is CASSLGATDTQYF. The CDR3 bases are TGTGCCAGCAGTCTCGGTGCTACAGATACGCAGTATTTT.

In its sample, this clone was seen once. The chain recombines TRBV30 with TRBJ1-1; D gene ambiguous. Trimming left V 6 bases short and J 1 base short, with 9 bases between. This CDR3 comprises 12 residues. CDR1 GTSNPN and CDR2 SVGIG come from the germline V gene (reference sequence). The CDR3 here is CACRAANTEAFF. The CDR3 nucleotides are TGTGCCTGCCGGGCAGCGAACACTGAAGCTTTCTTT.

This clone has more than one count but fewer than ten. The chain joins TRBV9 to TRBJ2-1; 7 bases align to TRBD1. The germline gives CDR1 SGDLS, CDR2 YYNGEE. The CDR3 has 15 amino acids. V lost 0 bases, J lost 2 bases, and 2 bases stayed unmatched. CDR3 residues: CASSVAQGAYNEQFF. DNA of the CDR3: TGTGCCAGCAGCGTAGCGCAGGGGGCCTACAATGAGCAGTTCTTC. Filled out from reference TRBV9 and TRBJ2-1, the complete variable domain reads DSGVTQTPKHLITATGQRVTLRCSPRSGDLSVYWYQQSLDQGLQFLIQYYNGEERAKGNILERFSAQQFPDLHSELNLSSLELGDSALYFCASSVAQGAYNEQFFGPGTRLTVL.

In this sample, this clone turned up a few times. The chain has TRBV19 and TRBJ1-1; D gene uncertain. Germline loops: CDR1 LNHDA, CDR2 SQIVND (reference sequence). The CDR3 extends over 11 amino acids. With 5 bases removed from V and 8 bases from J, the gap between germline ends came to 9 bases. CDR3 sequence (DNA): TGTGCCAGTAGTGAAGAGAGAGAAGCTTTCTTT. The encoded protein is CASSEEREAFF.

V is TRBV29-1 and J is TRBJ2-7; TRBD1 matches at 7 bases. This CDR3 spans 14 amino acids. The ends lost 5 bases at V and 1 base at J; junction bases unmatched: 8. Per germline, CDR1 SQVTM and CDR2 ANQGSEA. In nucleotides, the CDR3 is TGCAGCGTTCCCAGGGGACAGAAATCCTACGAGCAGTACTTC. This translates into CSVPRGQKSYEQYF.

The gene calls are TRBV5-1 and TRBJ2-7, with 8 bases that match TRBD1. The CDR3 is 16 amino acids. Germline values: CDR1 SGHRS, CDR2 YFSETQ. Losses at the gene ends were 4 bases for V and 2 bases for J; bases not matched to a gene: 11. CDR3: CASSRDPGGSPYEQYF. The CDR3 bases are TGCGCCAGCAGCCGAGATCCAGGGGGCTCCCCCTACGAGCAGTACTTC.

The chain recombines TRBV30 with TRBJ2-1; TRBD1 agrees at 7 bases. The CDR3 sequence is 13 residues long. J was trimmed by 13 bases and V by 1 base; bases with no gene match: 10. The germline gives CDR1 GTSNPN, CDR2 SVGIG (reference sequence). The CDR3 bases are TGTGCCTGGAGTGCGAAAACCGGGACAGCTCAGTTCTTC. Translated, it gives CAWSAKTGTAQFF. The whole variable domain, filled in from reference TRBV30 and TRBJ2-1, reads SQTIHQWPATLVQPVGSPLSLECTVEGTSNPNLYWYRQAAGRGLQLLFYSVGIGQISSEVPQNLSASRPQDRQFILSSKKLLLSDSGFYLCAWSAKTGTAQFFGPGTRLTVL.

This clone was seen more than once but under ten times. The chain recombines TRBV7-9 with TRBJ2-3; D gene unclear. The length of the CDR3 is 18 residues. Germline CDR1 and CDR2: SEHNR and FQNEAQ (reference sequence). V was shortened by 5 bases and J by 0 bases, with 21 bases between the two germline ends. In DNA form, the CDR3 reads TGTGCCAGCAGCCCCACACCTGGAAAGCGCGAAAGCACAGATACGCAGTATTTT. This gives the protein CASSPTPGKRESTDTQYF.

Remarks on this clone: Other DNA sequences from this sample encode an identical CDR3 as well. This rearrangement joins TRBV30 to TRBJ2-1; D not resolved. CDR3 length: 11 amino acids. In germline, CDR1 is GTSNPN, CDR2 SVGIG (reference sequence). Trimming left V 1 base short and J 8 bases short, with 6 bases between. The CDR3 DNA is TGTGCCTGGAGTGCCAGCCATGAGCAGTTCTTC. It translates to CAWSASHEQFF.

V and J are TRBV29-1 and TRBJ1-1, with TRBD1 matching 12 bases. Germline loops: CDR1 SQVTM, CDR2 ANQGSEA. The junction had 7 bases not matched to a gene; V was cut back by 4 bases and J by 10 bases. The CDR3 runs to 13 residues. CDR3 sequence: CSVVRRDRGLAFF. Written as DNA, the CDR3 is TGCAGCGTTGTCCGCCGGGACAGGGGGCTAGCTTTCTTT.

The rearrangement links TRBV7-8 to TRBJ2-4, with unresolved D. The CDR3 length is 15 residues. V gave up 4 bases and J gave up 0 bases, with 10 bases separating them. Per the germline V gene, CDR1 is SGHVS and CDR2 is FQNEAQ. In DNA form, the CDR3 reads TGTGCCAGCAGCTCTCAGCGAATAGCCAAAAACATTCAGTACTTC. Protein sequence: CASSSQRIAKNIQYF.

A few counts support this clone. The CDR3 sequence: CASSLPSGRNTGELFF. DNA for the CDR3: TGTGCCAGCAGCTTACCGTCGGGGCGAAACACCGGGGAGCTGTTTTTT. J is TRBJ2-2 and V is TRBV5-4; either TRBD1 or TRBD2 may supply D (5 bases each). Germline-derived CDR1 and CDR2 are SGHNT and YYREEE (reference sequence). Trimming shortened V by 2 bases and J by 2 bases, and 13 bases separated the two germline ends. The CDR3 loop spans 16 amino acids.

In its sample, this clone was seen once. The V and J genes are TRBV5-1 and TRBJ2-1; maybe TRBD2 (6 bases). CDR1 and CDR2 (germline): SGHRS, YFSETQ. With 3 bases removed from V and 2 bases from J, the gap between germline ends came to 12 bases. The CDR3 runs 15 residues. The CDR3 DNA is TGCGCCAGCAGCTGGGCGGGCGGGGCCTACAATGAGCAGTTCTTC. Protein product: CASSWAGGAYNEQFF. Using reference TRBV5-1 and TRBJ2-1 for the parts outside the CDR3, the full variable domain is KAGVTQTPRYLIKTRGQQVTLSCSPISGHRSVSWYQQTPGQGLQFLFEYFSETQRNKGNFPGRFSGRQFSNSRSEMNVSTLELGDSALYLCASSWAGGAYNEQFFGPGTRLTVL.

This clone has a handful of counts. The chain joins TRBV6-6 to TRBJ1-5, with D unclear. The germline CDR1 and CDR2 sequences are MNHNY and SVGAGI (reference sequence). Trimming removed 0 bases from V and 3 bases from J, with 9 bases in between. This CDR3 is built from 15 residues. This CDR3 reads CASSYSGRLNQPQHF. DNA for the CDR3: TGTGCCAGCAGTTACTCGGGGAGGCTCAATCAGCCCCAGCATTTT.

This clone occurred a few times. The CDR3 loop is CASSQDRVGAFF. The CDR3 DNA follows: TGTGCCAGCAGCCAGGACAGGGTGGGAGCTTTCTTT. The chain couples TRBV7-8 to TRBJ1-1; the match to TRBD1 covers 8 bases. Losses at the gene ends were 5 bases for V and 10 bases for J; bases not matched to a gene: 6. Per the germline V gene, CDR1 is SGHVS and CDR2 is FQNEAQ. This CDR3 comprises 12 residues.

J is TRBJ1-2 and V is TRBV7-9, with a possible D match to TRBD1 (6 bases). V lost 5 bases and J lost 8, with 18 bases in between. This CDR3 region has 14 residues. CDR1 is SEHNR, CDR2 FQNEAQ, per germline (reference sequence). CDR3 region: CASSHRDIPKGYTF. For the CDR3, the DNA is TGTGCCAGCAGCCACCGGGACATCCCTAAGGGCTACACCTTC. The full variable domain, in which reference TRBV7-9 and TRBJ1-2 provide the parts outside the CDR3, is DTGVSQNPRHKITKRGQNVTFRCDPISEHNRLYWYRQTLGQGPEFLTYFQNEAQLEKSRLLSDRFSAERPKGSFSTLEIQRTEQGDSAMYLCASSHRDIPKGYTFGSGTRLTVV.